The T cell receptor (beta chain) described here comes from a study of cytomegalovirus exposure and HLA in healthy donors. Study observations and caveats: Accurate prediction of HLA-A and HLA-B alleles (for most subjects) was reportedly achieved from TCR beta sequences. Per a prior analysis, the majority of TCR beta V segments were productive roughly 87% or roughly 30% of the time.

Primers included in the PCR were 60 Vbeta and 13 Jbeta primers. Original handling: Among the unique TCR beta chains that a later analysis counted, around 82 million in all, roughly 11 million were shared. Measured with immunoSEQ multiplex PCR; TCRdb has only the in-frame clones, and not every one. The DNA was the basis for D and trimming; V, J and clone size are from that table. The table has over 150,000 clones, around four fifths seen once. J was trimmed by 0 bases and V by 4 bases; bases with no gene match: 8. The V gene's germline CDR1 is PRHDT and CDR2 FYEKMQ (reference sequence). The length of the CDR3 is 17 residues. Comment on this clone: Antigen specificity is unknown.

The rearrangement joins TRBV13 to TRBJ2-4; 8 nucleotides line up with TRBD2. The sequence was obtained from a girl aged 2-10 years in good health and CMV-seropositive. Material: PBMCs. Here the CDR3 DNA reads TGTGCCAGCAGCTCCGGTCTAGCGGGCGGAGCCAAAAACATTCAGTACTTC. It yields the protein CASSSGLAGGAKNIQYF.